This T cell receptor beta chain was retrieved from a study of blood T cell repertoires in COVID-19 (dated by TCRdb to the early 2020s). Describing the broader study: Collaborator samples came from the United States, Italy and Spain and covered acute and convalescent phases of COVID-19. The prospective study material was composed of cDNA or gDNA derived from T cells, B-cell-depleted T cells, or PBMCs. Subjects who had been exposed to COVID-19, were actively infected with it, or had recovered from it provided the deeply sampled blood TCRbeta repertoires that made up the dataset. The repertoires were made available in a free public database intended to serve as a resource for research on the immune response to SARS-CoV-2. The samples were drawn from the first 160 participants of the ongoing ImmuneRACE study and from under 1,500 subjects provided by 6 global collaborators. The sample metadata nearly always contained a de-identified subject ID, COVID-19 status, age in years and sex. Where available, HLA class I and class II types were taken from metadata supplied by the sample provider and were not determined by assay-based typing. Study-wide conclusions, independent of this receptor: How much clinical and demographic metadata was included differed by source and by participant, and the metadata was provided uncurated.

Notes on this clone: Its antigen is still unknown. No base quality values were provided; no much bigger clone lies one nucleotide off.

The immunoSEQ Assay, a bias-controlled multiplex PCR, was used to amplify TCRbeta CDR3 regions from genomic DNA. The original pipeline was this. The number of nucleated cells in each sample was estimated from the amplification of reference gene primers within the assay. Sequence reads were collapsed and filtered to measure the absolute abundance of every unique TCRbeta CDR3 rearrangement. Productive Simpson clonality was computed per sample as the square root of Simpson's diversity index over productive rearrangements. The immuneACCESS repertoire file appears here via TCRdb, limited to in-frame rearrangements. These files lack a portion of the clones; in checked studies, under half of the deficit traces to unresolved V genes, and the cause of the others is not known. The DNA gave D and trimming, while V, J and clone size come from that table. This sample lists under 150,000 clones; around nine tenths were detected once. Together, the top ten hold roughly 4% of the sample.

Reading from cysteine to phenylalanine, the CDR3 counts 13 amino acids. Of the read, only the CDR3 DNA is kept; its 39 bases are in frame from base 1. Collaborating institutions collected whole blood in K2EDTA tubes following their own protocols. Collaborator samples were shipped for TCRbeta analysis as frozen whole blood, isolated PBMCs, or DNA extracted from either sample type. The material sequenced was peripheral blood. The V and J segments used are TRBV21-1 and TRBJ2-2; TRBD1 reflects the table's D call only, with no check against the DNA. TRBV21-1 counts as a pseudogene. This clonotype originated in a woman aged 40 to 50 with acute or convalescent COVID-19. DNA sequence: TGTGCGCCAGGAAGGGGGCGCACCGGGGAGCTGTTTTTT. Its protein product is CAPGRGRTGELFF.